The T cell receptor (beta chain) under discussion was sequenced for a study of T cells in Graves' hyperthyroidism and ophthalmopathy. The TCR beta CDR3 regions underwent amplification using RNA transcripts as the source. The primer set for the first-round RT-PCR of the TCR CDR3 was HTBI. TCRdb itself ran the multiplex PCR reads through MiXCR, one entry per CDR3 protein. The sample has about 840,000 distinct CDR3 sequences, 35% to 40% seen once. V lost 10 bases and J 3 bases, leaving 19 bases between the germline ends. Germline V gene data show CDR1 as ENHRY and CDR2 as SYGVKD. This CDR3 spans 14 amino acids.

Specimen: blood. This TCR was sampled from a young man with Graves' hyperthyroidism. This chain uses TRBV10-3 with TRBJ2-7, with unresolved D. The CDR3 DNA sequence: TGTGCCAGCAGAGAAGGCGGCAGCTACTACGAGCAGTACTTC. This gives the protein CASREGGSYYEQYF.